This T cell receptor (beta chain) was profiled in a study of shared clonotypes between healthy human individuals. Only CD45RO-negative cells positively selected for CCR7 counted as naive CD8 cells, so terminally differentiated effector memory CD45RA+ cells were excluded. Study donors comprised healthy, HIV-negative adults devoid of recent acute infection or vaccination. Nashville, Tennessee was home to all donors, who were Caucasian adults. Germline V gives CDR1 SGHTS, CDR2 YDEGEE. The CDR3 runs to 13 residues. The ends were cut back, 4 bases at V and 2 bases at J, with 7 bases in the middle. In the authors' workflow: Sequence data from immunoSEQ were junction-only and lacked quality scores; consequently, filtering differed. Generated by immunoSEQ multiplex PCR, the TCRdb table keeps only in-frame clones and is missing some. Clone size and the V and J calls come from that table; the DNA yielded D and trimming. Of approximately 2,200,000 clones in the sample, just over 90% were seen once.

Sample: naive CD8+ T cells from PBMCs. The chain recombines TRBV5-8 with TRBJ2-1; D not certain. This TCR was recovered from a man aged 18 to 30 in good health. Some clones in this sample may be carry-over from other donors' samples. CDR3 amino acids: CASSPLAYNEQFF. CDR3 bases: TGTGCCAGCAGCCCCTTAGCCTACAATGAGCAGTTCTTC. Using reference TRBV5-8 and TRBJ2-1 for the parts outside the CDR3, the full variable domain is EAGVTQSPTHLIKTRGQQATLRCSPISGHTSVYWYQQALGLGLQFLLWYDEGEERNRGNFPPRFSGRQFPNYSSELNVNALELEDSALYLCASSPLAYNEQFFGPGTRLTVL.